These 25 T cell receptor beta chains share one sample of origin, sequenced in a study of cytomegalovirus exposure and HLA in healthy donors. PCR employed 60 Vbeta and 13 Jbeta primers. Generated by immunoSEQ multiplex PCR, the TCRdb table keeps only in-frame clones and is missing some. Of about 160,000 clones listed, 70% to 80% were seen once; the top ten hold around 1.3%. The sample comprised PBMCs. These receptors were taken from a woman between 50 and 59 years old in good health and CMV-seronegative.

V and J are TRBV2 and TRBJ1-1; D is undetermined. The CDR3 is made up of 13 amino acids. Deletions cut 7 bases from V and 2 bases from J, with 11 bases between. Germline V gene sequence: CDR1 SNHLY, CDR2 FYNNEI. The DNA of the CDR3 is TGTGCCAGCAAGAGCCAGGAAAACACTGAAGCTTTCTTT. This gives the protein CASKSQENTEAFF.

V usage is TRBV27 and J usage is TRBJ2-3, with 8 bases identical to TRBD1. Trimming removed 2 bases from V and 4 bases from J; junction bases left unmatched: 8. This CDR3 has 16 residues. Germline V gene data show CDR1 as MNHEY and CDR2 as SMNVEV (reference sequence). CDR3 in DNA: TGTGCCAGCAGTTTACTACGGACAGGGCCCCCAGATACGCAGTATTTT. This encodes CASSLLRTGPPDTQYF.

The J gene is TRBJ2-3, the V gene TRBV4-1; 9 bases map to TRBD1. The CDR3 contains 17 residues. Trimming removed 1 base from V and 7 bases from J; junction bases left unmatched: 12. CDR1 is MGHRA, CDR2 YSYEKL, per germline. CDR3: CASSQVPGQGATNTQYF. In DNA form, the CDR3 reads TGCGCCAGCAGCCAAGTTCCGGGACAGGGAGCCACGAATACGCAGTATTTT.

The chain joins TRBV5-4 to TRBJ2-2; 9 bases match TRBD1. With V trimmed by 3 bases and J by 5 bases, 8 bases remained unmatched. This CDR3 comprises 16 residues. The germline gives CDR1 SGHNT, CDR2 YYREEE (reference sequence). The CDR3 bases are TGTGCCAGCAGCTCACAGGGGGCGATGAAGACCGGGGAGCTGTTTTTT. This translates into CASSSQGAMKTGELFF.

This clone was counted a single time. This chain uses TRBV10-3 with TRBJ2-7, with 7 bases matching TRBD1. The CDR3 covers 14 residues. Germline trimming cut 0 bases from V and 3 bases from J; bases unmatched to any gene: 2. Germline CDR1 reads ENHRY; CDR2 reads SYGVKD. The DNA for the CDR3 is TGTGCCATCAGTGAGTCGGGACAGTTCTACGAGCAGTACTTC. It specifies CAISESGQFYEQYF.

The sample holds one count of this clone. This chain uses TRBV11-3 with TRBJ2-1; 11 positions agree with TRBD1. V dropped 5 bases and J dropped 3; count of bases not matched to a gene: 3. The length of the CDR3 is 15 residues. CDR1 is SGHNT and CDR2 is YENEEA in the germline V gene. The CDR3 protein is CASSQGQGVYNEQFF. The CDR3 DNA reads TGTGCCAGCAGCCAGGGACAGGGGGTCTACAATGAGCAGTTCTTC.

The V call is TRBV7-2, the J call TRBJ1-2, with 9 bases that match TRBD1. The J segment lost 5 bases and the V segment lost 2 bases, leaving 9 bases of the junction unmatched. Per the germline V gene, CDR1 is SGHTA and CDR2 is FQGNSA. The CDR3 extends over 16 amino acids. In DNA, the CDR3 is TGTGCCAGCAGCTTACCTACAGGGGGCAATTGGTATGGCTACACCTTC. The encoded protein is CASSLPTGGNWYGYTF.

This chain uses TRBV10-3 with TRBJ1-5; D ambiguous. There are 13 residues in the CDR3. Germline V gene sequence: CDR1 ENHRY, CDR2 SYGVKD. The V end was cut by 9 bases, the J end by 2 bases, with 11 bases between. CDR3 sequence reads: CAIGPEGNQPQHF. In DNA, the CDR3 is TGTGCCATTGGGCCGGAAGGCAATCAGCCCCAGCATTTT.

This chain connects TRBV19 to TRBJ1-2, with 7 nucleotides matching TRBD1. Trimming at V came to 7 bases and at J to 0 bases, leaving 5 bases not matched to a gene. This CDR3 has 14 amino acids. CDR1 LNHDA and CDR2 SQIVND come from the germline V gene (reference sequence). CDR3 sequence reads: CASKPDRSNYGYTF. The CDR3 region has the DNA TGTGCCAGTAAACCGGACAGGTCTAACTATGGCTACACCTTC.

The chain combines TRBV28 with TRBJ1-2; D is uncertain. Germline CDR1 and CDR2: MDHEN and SYDVKM. Trimming cost V 10 bases and J 3 bases, with 15 bases left between them. The CDR3 extends over 13 amino acids. CDR3 nucleotide sequence: TGTGCCACCATTGAGGGATGGGACTATGGCTACACCTTC. Its translation: CATIEGWDYGYTF.

V gene TRBV4-2 combines with J gene TRBJ1-3, with D perhaps matching TRBD1 (5 bases). The CDR3 extends over 15 amino acids. V lost 0 bases and J lost 8, with 14 bases in between. Germline V gene sequence: CDR1 LGHNA, CDR2 YNFKEQ. Here the CDR3 reads CASSQDSGRADTIYF. Written as DNA, the CDR3 is TGTGCCAGCAGCCAAGATTCCGGCAGGGCCGACACCATATATTTT.

The CDR3, as DNA: TGTGCCAGCAGTGACCCGACAGGGATGAACACTGAAGCTTTCTTT. It specifies CASSDPTGMNTEAFF. The chain combines TRBV27 with TRBJ1-1; 7 bases map to TRBD1. V was pared by 5 bases and J by 0 bases, with 6 bases of the junction left unmatched. Per the germline V gene, CDR1 is MNHEY and CDR2 is SMNVEV (reference sequence). CDR3 length: 15 amino acids.

The chain joins TRBV2 to TRBJ2-6; D gene unclear. The CDR3 spans 15 residues. The V and J ends lost 3 bases and 1 base respectively, with 7 bases between them. CDR1 and CDR2 from the germline V gene are SNHLY and FYNNEI. CDR3 amino acids: CASSDQASGANVLTF. In DNA form, the CDR3 reads TGTGCCAGCAGTGATCAGGCATCTGGGGCCAACGTCCTGACTTTC.

The rearrangement joins TRBV18 to TRBJ1-1; the D gene is possibly TRBD1 (5 bases). Per germline, CDR1 KGHSH and CDR2 LQKENI. V was pared by 2 bases and J by 2 bases, with 12 bases between. The CDR3 has 15 residues. CDR3 DNA sequence: TGTGCCAGCTCACCATGGGAACAGGTCAACACTGAAGCTTTCTTT. Protein product: CASSPWEQVNTEAFF. Full variable domain (outside the CDR3, taken from reference TRBV18 and TRBJ1-1): NAGVMQNPRHLVRRRGQEARLRCSPMKGHSHVYWYRQLPEEGLKFMVYLQKENIIDESGMPKERFSAEFPKEGPSILRIQQVVRGDSAAYFCASSPWEQVNTEAFFGQGTRLTVV.

The chain links TRBV10-3 to TRBJ1-5, with D hard to call. The CDR3 runs to 13 residues. V was clipped by 8 bases and J by 3 bases, with 11 bases between them. Germline CDR1 ENHRY, CDR2 SYGVKD. The CDR3 DNA reads as TGTGCCATCCGGTCGGAGACCAATCAGCCCCAGCATTTT. It translates to CAIRSETNQPQHF.

This chain joins TRBV4-1 and TRBJ2-1, with 9 bases matching TRBD2. J was trimmed by 4 bases and V by 0 bases; bases with no gene match: 10. This CDR3 comprises 18 residues. CDR1 and CDR2 from the germline V gene are MGHRA and YSYEKL. CDR3 nucleotides: TGCGCCAGCAGCCAAGATCGGATAGCGGGGGCCGTTTACAATGAGCAGTTCTTC. It translates to CASSQDRIAGAVYNEQFF.

The chain uses TRBV28 and TRBJ2-5; 9 bases match TRBD1. CDR3 length equals 16 residues. J lost 2 bases, V lost 5 bases, and 9 bases had no gene match. Germline loops: CDR1 MDHEN, CDR2 SYDVKM. CDR3 sequence: CASSPRDRVGQETQYF. CDR3 DNA: TGTGCCAGCAGTCCCCGGGACAGGGTCGGGCAAGAGACCCAGTACTTC. The entire variable domain, with the rest obtained from reference TRBV28 and TRBJ2-5, is as follows: DVKVTQSSRYLVKRTGEKVFLECVQDMDHENMFWYRQDPGLGLRLIYFSYDVKMKEKGDIPEGYSVSREKKERFSLILESASTNQTSMYLCASSPRDRVGQETQYFGPGTRLLVL.

The J gene is TRBJ2-7, the V gene TRBV28; 9 bases align to TRBD1. Germline-derived CDR1 and CDR2 are MDHEN and SYDVKM. The V segment lost 1 base and the J segment 2 bases; nucleotides outside the gene matches: 15. The CDR3 covers 19 residues. CDR3 in DNA: TGTGCCAGCAGTTTATTATACCGGTGGGGGGACAGGGCCCCCTACGAGCAGTACTTC. As protein: CASSLLYRWGDRAPYEQYF.

The chain links TRBV29-1 to TRBJ2-7; D uncertain. The CDR3 has 16 amino acids. V was pared by 2 bases and J by 2 bases, with 19 bases between. Germline loops: CDR1 SQVTM, CDR2 ANQGSEA. The CDR3 region is CSVELQARLYTYEQYF. The CDR3 region has the DNA TGCAGCGTTGAATTGCAGGCGCGATTATACACCTACGAGCAGTACTTC.

This clone showed up just once. J is TRBJ1-1 and V is TRBV28; D gene unclear. Germline V lookup: CDR1 MDHEN, CDR2 SYDVKM. The CDR3 is 13 residues long. Between the trimmed V and J ends, which lost 6 bases and 8 bases, there was a span of 16 bases. CDR3 DNA: TGTGCCAGCAGCCTAGAGACGGCCGCCGAAGCTTTCTTT. Protein: CASSLETAAEAFF. Full variable domain (outside the CDR3, taken from reference TRBV28 and TRBJ1-1): DVKVTQSSRYLVKRTGEKVFLECVQDMDHENMFWYRQDPGLGLRLIYFSYDVKMKEKGDIPEGYSVSREKKERFSLILESASTNQTSMYLCASSLETAAEAFFGQGTRLTVV.

This clone was picked up one time. V and J are TRBV7-9 and TRBJ2-1; 9 bases line up with TRBD1. The CDR3 has 14 residues. Germline CDR1 SEHNR, CDR2 FQNEAQ (reference sequence). The ends lost 5 bases at V and 6 bases at J; junction bases unmatched: 5. In nucleotides, the CDR3 is TGTGCCAGCAGCGACACAGGGGGCTCCAATGAGCAGTTCTTC. Translation: CASSDTGGSNEQFF. Complete variable domain (other parts from reference TRBV7-9 and TRBJ2-1): DTGVSQNPRHKITKRGQNVTFRCDPISEHNRLYWYRQTLGQGPEFLTYFQNEAQLEKSRLLSDRFSAERPKGSFSTLEIQRTEQGDSAMYLCASSDTGGSNEQFFGPGTRLTVL.

This chain joins TRBV27 and TRBJ1-2; tentatively, D is TRBD1 (6 bases). The CDR3 length is 16 residues. The germline V gene encodes CDR1 MNHEY and CDR2 SMNVEV (reference sequence). Trimming pared 1 base from V and 5 bases from J, leaving 17 bases between. CDR3 sequence: CASSLWAMGGAYGYTF. The CDR3 DNA sequence: TGTGCCAGCAGTTTATGGGCGATGGGGGGGGCGTATGGCTACACCTTC.

The V and J genes are TRBV27 and TRBJ2-5; perhaps TRBD2 as D (6 bases). With 8 bases removed from V and 4 bases from J, the gap between germline ends came to 20 bases. There are 15 residues in the CDR3. Germline values: CDR1 MNHEY, CDR2 SMNVEV (reference sequence). The DNA for the CDR3 is TGTGCCAGCGCCACTTACCCGGGGGTTACAGAGACCCAGTACTTC. Its protein product is CASATYPGVTETQYF.

This chain joins TRBV7-2 and TRBJ1-1; 8 bases align to TRBD1. Trimming cost V 4 bases and J 1 base; bases outside gene matches: 5. The germline gives CDR1 SGHTA, CDR2 FQGNSA. CDR3 size: 15 residues. The CDR3 DNA reads TGTGCCAGCAGCTCCAGGGGGCCTGGGAACACTGAAGCTTTCTTT. It encodes CASSSRGPGNTEAFF.

The chain couples TRBV15 to TRBJ1-2; D not certain. The germline V gene has CDR1 LNHNV and CDR2 YYDKDF (reference sequence). The germline V and J ends were trimmed by 5 bases and 2 bases, with 12 bases remaining between them. The CDR3 contains 14 residues. This CDR3 is CATSPPPGNYGYTF. DNA of the CDR3: TGTGCCACCAGCCCCCCTCCCGGGAACTATGGCTACACCTTC.